The subject of this entry is one TCR beta chain. CDR3 length equals 15 residues. CDR1 is MNHEY, CDR2 SVGAGI, per germline. J lost 4 bases, V lost 4 bases, and 8 bases had no gene match. These data belong to a study of blood T cell repertoires in COVID-19. Background on the study: Both acute and convalescent COVID-19 samples were obtained from the United States, Italy and Spain.

Seattle's enrolled individuals joined amid active infection and were then monitored longitudinally. TCRdb keeps only in-frame clones here, not all; method: immunoSEQ multiplex PCR. The data hold some 450,000 clones, with about 90% observed a single time. Sequenced input: peripheral blood. This rearrangement joins TRBV6-5 to TRBJ1-2; 8 bases map to TRBD1. The source is a man aged 18 to 30 with COVID-19, enrolled during active disease. Written as DNA, the CDR3 is TGTGCCAGCAGTTTAGACGGACAGGGCGTCTATGGCTACACCTTC. Translation gives CASSLDGQGVYGYTF.